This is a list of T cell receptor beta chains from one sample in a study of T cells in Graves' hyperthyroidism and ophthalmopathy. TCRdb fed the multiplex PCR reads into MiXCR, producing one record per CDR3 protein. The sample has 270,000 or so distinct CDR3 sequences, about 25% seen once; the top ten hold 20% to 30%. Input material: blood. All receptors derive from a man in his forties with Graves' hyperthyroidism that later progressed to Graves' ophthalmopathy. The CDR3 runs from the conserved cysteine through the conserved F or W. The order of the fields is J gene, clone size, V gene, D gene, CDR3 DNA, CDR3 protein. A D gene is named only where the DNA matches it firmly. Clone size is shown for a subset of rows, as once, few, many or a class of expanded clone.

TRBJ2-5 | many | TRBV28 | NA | TGTGCCAGCAGTCAAAAAAGGGAGACCCAGTACTTC | CASSQKRETQYF
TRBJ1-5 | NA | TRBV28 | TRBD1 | TGTGCCAGCAACGACAGGGGAGAGCAGCCCCAGCATTTT | CASNDRGEQPQHF
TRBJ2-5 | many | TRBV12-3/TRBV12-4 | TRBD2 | TGTGCCAGCAGGAGGAGATTAGCGGGGTTGGAGACCCAGTACTTC | CASRRRLAGLETQYF
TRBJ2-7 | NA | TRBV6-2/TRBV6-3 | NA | TGTGCCAGCAGTACAGGACAGTCCTACGAGCAGTACTTC | CASSTGQSYEQYF
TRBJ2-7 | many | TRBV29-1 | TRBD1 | TGCAGCGTTGAAGACAGCCCGACAGGGGACAACGAGCAGTACTTC | CSVEDSPTGDNEQYF
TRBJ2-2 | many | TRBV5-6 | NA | TGTGCCAGCAGCTTAGTGGGGCAGGGGCCGAATATCGGGGAGCTGTTTTTT | CASSLVGQGPNIGELFF
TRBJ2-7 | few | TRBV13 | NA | TGTGCCAGCAGCCCCGTCACTCGCAGCTACGAGCAGTACTTC | CASSPVTRSYEQYF
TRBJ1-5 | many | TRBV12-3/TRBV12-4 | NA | TGTGCCAGCAGTTTAGTTCAGGGTTCACAGCCCCAGCATTTT | CASSLVQGSQPQHF
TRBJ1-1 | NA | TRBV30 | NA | TGTGCCACTCACAAGACAGGAGCGAACACTGAAGCTTTCTTT | CATHKTGANTEAFF
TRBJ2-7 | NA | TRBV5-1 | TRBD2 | TGCGCCAGCAGCGAAGCGGGGGGGAGGTACGAGCAGTACTTC | CASSEAGGRYEQYF
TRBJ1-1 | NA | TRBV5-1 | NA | TGCGCCAGCAGCTTGGCGGACAGCCCGAACAATAAAGCTTTCTTT | CASSLADSPNNKAFF
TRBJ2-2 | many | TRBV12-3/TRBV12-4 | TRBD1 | TGTGCCAGCAGTCGACAGGGGCGGTTGAACACCGGGGAGCTGTTTTTT | CASSRQGRLNTGELFF
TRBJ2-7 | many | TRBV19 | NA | TGTGCCAGTAGTATGGCGGGAAAGAAGAACTACGAGCAGTACTTC | CASSMAGKKNYEQYF
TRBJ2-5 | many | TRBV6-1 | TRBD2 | TGTGCCAGCAATGGCGGGGGGACTGTCGAAGAGACCCAGTACTTC | CASNGGGTVEETQYF
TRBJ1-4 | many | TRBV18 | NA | TGTGCCAGCTCCCTCCTAAGGGAGGGGTCGGGCGAAAAACTGTTTTTT | CASSLLREGSGEKLFF
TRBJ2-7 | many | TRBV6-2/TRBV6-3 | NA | TGTGCCAGCAGGGGGTACGGTAGGAGCTCCTACGAGCAGTACTTC | CASRGYGRSSYEQYF
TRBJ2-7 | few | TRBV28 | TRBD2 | TGTGCCAGCAACGGCGGGGGGGTTGGGGAGCAGTACTTC | CASNGGGVGEQYF
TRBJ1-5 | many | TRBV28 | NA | TGTGCCAGCAGAACACCGAATCAGCCCCAGCATTTT | CASRTPNQPQHF
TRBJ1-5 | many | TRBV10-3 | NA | TGTGCCATCAGTCCCGGTTTGCCTGAGACCAATCAGCCCCAGCATTTT | CAISPGLPETNQPQHF
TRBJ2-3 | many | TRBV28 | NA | TGTGCCAGCAGCCTACAGCTTTATACAGATACGCAGTATTTT | CASSLQLYTDTQYF
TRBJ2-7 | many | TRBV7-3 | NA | TGTGCCAGCAGCCTCCGACCGGGTTCGCCCTACGAGCAGTACTTC | CASSLRPGSPYEQYF
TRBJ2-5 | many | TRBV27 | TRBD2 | TGTGCCAGCAGTTCCGGACTAGCGGAAGGACAGGTATACCAAGAGACCCAGTACTTC | CASSSGLAEGQVYQETQYF
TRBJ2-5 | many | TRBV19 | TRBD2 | TGTGCCACCCGTAGCGGGCAAGAGACCCAGTACTTC | CATRSGQETQYF
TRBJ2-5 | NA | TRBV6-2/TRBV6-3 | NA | TGTGCCAGCAGCAACGGACTAACGAAAGAGACCCAGTACTTC | CASSNGLTKETQYF
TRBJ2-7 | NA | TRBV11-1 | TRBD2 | TGTGCCAGCAGCTATAAGCTAGCGGGGCTAACCTACGAGCAGTACTTC | CASSYKLAGLTYEQYF
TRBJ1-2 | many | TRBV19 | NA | TGTGCCAGTAGTATACGGCGGACCCCTGGACATGGCTACACCTTC | CASSIRRTPGHGYTF
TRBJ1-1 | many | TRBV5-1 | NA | TGCGCCAGCAGCTTGGTTCGTACAGACCTGAACACTGAAGCTTTCTTT | CASSLVRTDLNTEAFF
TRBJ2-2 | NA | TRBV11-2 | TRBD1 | TGTGCCAGCAGAGCCCGGACAGGGCACACCGGGGAGCTGTTTTTT | CASRARTGHTGELFF
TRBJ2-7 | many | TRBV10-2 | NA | TGCGCCAGCAACAAGAACCAGTTGGACGAGCAGTACTTC | CASNKNQLDEQYF
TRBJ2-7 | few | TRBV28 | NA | TGTGCCAGCAGTTTATCGGTGAGCTCCTACGAGCAGTACTTC | CASSLSVSSYEQYF
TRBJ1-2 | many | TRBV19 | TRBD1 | TGTGCCAGTAACTCCCCGACAGGGCAAGCTAACTATGGCTACACCTTC | CASNSPTGQANYGYTF
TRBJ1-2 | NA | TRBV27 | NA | TGTGCCAGCAGTTCCGGGATGTCAGGGAACTATGGCTACACCTTC | CASSSGMSGNYGYTF
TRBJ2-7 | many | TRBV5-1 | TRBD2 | TGCGCCAGCAGCGGGACTAGCCCCTACGAGCAGTACTTC | CASSGTSPYEQYF
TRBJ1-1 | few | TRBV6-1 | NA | TGTGCCATTGGTCTCGGAACTGAAGCTTTCTTT | CAIGLGTEAFF
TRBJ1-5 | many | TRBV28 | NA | TGTGCCAGCAGCCCCGGCGGTCTCTATAGCAATCAGCCCCAGCATTTT | CASSPGGLYSNQPQHF
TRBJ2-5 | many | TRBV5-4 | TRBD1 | TGTGCCAGCAGCCATGGGACAGAGGTAGAGACCCAGTACTTC | CASSHGTEVETQYF
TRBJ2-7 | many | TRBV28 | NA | TGTGCCAGCAGTCAGGGGTTGAGCTCCTACGAGCAGTACTTC | CASSQGLSSYEQYF
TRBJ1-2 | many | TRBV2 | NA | TGTGCCAGCGAGGGCAGGGACCCGTGGAGCTATGGCTACACCTTC | CASEGRDPWSYGYTF
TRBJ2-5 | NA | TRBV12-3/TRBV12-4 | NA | TGTGCCAGCACCGAGACGGAAGAAGAGACCCAGTACTTC | CASTETEEETQYF
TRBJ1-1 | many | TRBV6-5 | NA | TGTGCCAGCAGTTACTCAACCGCCCCCCGGGTCGGCACTGAAGCTTTCTTT | CASSYSTAPRVGTEAFF
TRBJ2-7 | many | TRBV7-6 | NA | TGTGCCAGCAGCTTAGCGGGCCTAGGCAACGAGCAGTACTTC | CASSLAGLGNEQYF
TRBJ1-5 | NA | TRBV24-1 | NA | TGTGCCACCAGTGCGGGGGCTGGCGATCAGCCCCAGCATTTT | CATSAGAGDQPQHF
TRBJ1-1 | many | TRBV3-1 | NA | TGTGCCAGCAGCCCCTCAGGGGTCGGGAGCACTGAAGCTTTCTTT | CASSPSGVGSTEAFF
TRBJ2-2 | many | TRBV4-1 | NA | TGCGCCAGCAGCCAACCTTACGGAACCGGGGAGCTGTTTTTT | CASSQPYGTGELFF
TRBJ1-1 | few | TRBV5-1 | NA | TGCGCCAGCAGCTCACCTACGGGAGGGGCCATAGAAGCTTTCTTT | CASSSPTGGAIEAFF